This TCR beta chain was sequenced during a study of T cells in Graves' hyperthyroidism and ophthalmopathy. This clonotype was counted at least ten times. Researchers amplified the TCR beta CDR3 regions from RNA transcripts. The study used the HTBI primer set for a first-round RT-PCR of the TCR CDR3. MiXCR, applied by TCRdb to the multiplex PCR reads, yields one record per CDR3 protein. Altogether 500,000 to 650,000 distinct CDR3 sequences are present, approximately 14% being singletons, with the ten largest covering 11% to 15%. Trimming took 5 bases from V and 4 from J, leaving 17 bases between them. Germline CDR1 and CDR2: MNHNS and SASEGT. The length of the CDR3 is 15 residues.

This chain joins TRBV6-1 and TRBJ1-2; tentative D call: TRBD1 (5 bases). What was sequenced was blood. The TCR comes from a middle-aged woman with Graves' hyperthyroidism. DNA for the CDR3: TGTGCCAGCAGTTCCCAATTTCAGACAGTCTATGGCTACACCTTC. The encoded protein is CASSSQFQTVYGYTF.